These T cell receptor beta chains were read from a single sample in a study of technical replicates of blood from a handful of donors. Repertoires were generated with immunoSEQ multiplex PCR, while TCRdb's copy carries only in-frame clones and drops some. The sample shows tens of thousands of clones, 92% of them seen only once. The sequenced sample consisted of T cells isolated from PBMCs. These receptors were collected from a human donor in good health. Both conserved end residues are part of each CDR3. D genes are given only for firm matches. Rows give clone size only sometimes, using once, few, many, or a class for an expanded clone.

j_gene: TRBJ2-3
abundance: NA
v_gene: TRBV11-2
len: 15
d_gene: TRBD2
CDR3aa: CASSLFGGGTDTQYF
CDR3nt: TGTGCCAGCAGCTTATTCGGGGGAGGGACAGATACGCAGTATTTT

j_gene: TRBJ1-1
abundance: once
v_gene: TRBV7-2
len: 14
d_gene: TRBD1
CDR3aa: CASSTLQGRSEAFF
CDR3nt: TGTGCCAGCAGCACCTTACAGGGGAGGAGTGAAGCTTTCTTT

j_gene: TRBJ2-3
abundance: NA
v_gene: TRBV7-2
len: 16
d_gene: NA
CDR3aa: CASSLGRQRSTDTQYF
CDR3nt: TGTGCCAGCAGCTTAGGCCGGCAGAGGAGCACAGATACGCAGTATTTT

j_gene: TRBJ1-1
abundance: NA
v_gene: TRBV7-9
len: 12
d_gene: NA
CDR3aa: CASSLSGTEAFF
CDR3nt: TGTGCCAGCAGCTTATCCGGGACAGAAGCTTTCTTT

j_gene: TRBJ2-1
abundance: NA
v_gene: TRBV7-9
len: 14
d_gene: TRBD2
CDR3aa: CASKEAGVNNEQFF
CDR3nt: TGTGCCAGCAAGGAAGCGGGAGTGAACAATGAGCAGTTCTTC

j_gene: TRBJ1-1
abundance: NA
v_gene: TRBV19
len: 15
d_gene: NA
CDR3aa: CASSIDREGGTEAFF
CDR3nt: TGTGCCAGTAGTATTGACCGGGAAGGAGGCACTGAAGCTTTCTTT

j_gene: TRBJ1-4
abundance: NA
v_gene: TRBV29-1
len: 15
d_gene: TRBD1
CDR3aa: CSVEGRDRGDEKLFF
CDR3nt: TGCAGCGTTGAAGGCCGGGACAGGGGGGACGAAAAACTGTTTTTT

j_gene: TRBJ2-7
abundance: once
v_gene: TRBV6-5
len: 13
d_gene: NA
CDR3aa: CASSYSFGGEQYF
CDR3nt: TGTGCCAGCAGTTACTCGTTCGGTGGCGAGCAGTACTTC

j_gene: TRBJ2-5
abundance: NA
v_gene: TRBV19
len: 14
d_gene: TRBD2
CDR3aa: CASSPQREIETQYF
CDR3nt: TGTGCCAGTAGTCCGCAGCGGGAGATTGAGACCCAGTACTTC

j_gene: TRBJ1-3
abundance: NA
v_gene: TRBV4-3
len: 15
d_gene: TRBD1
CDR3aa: CASSPGQGARNTIYF
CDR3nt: TGCGCCAGCAGCCCAGGGCAGGGGGCACGAAACACCATATATTTT

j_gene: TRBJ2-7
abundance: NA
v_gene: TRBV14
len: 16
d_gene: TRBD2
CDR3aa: CASSQGYPSGTYEQYF
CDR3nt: TGTGCCAGCAGCCAAGGATATCCTAGCGGTACCTACGAGCAGTACTTC

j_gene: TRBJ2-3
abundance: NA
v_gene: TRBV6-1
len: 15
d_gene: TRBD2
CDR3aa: CASSRSSGSPDTQYF
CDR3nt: TGTGCCAGCAGTCGTAGTAGCGGGAGCCCAGATACGCAGTATTTT

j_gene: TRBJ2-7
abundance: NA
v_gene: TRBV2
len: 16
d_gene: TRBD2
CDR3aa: CASSSGLAGPIYEQYF
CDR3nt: TGTGCCAGCAGCTCGGGACTAGCGGGACCTATCTACGAGCAGTACTTC

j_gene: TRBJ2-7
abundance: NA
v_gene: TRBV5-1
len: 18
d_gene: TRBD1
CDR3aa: CASSLTGGASGPGTEQYF
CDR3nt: TGCGCCAGCAGCTTGACAGGGGGCGCATCTGGCCCCGGGACCGAGCAGTACTTC

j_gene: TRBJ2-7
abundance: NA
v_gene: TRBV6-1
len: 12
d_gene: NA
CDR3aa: CATPDTSYEQYF
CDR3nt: TGTGCCACCCCAGACACCTCCTACGAGCAGTACTTC

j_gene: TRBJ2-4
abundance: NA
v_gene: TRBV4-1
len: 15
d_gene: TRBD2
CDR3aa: CASSLLAWAKNIQYF
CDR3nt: TGCGCCAGCAGCTTACTAGCGTGGGCCAAAAACATTCAGTACTTC

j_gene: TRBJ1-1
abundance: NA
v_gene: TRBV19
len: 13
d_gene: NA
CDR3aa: CASSIADYTEAFF
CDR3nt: TGTGCCAGTAGTATTGCGGATTACACTGAAGCTTTCTTT

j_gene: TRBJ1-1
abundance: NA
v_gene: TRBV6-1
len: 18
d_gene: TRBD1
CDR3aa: CASSGPTGIGVVNTEAFF
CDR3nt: TGTGCCAGCAGTGGTCCGACAGGGATCGGTGTCGTGAACACTGAAGCTTTCTTT

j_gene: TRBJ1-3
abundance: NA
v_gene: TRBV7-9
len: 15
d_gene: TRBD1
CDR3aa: CASSVGQGHRNTIYF
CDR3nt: TGTGCCAGCAGCGTAGGACAGGGGCACAGAAACACCATATATTTT

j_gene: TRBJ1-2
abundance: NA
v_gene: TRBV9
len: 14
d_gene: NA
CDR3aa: CASSGSDMEYGYTF
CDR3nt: TGTGCCAGCAGTGGATCGGACATGGAATATGGCTACACCTTC

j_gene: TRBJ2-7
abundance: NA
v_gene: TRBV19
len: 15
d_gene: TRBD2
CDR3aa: CASSASSGSSYEQYF
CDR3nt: TGTGCCAGTAGTGCCTCTAGCGGGAGTTCCTACGAGCAGTACTTC

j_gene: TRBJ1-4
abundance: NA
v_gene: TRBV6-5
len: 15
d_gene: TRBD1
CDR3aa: CASSYGRDREEKLFF
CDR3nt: TGTGCCAGCAGTTATGGCCGGGACAGGGAAGAAAAACTGTTTTTT

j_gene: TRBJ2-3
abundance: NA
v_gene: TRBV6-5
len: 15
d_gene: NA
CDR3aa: CASSYLGRGTDTQYF
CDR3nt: TGTGCCAGCAGTTACTTGGGCCGAGGCACAGATACGCAGTATTTT

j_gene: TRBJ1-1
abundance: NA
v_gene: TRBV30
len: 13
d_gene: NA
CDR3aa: CAWSLSLDTEAFF
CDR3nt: TGTGCCTGGAGTCTATCACTGGACACTGAAGCTTTCTTT

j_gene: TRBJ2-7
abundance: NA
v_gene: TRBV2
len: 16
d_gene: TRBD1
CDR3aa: CASLTGPTGGVYEQYF
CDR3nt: TGTGCCAGCCTTACTGGGCCGACAGGGGGTGTCTACGAGCAGTACTTC

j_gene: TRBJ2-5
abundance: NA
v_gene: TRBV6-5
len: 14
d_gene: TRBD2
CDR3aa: CASSYLAGDQTQYF
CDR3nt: TGTGCCAGCAGTTACCTCGCGGGAGATCAGACCCAGTACTTC

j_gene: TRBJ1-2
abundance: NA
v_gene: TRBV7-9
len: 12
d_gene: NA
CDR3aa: CASSLDRALYTF
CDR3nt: TGTGCCAGCAGCTTAGACAGGGCCCTCTACACCTTC

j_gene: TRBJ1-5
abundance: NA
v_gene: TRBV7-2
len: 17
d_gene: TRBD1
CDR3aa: CASSLARQGLIQQPQHF
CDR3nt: TGTGCCAGCAGCTTGGCCCGACAGGGCTTAATTCAACAGCCCCAGCATTTT

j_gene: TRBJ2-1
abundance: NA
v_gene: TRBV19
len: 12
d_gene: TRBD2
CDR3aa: CASSRTSDEQFF
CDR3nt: TGTGCCAGTAGTAGGACTAGCGATGAGCAGTTCTTC

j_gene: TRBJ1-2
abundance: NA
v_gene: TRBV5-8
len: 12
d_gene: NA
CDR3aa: CASSNSYGDYTF
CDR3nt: TGTGCCAGCAGCAACTCTTACGGGGACTACACCTTC

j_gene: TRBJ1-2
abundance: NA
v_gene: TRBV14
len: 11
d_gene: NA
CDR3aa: CASSQYYGYTF
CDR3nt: TGTGCCAGCAGCCAATATTATGGCTACACCTTC

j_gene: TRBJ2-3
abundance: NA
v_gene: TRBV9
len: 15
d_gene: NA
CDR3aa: CASSVGGGDTDTQYF
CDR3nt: TGTGCCAGCAGCGTAGGGGGAGGAGACACAGATACGCAGTATTTT

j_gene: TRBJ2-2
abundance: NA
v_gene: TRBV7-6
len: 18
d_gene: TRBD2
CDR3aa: CASSPFAERELDTGELFF
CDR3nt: TGTGCCAGCAGCCCCTTCGCTGAGCGGGAGTTAGACACCGGGGAGCTGTTTTTT

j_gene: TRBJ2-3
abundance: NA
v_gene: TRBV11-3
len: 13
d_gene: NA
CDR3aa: CASSLAGTDTQYF
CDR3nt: TGTGCCAGCAGCTTAGCGGGCACAGATACGCAGTATTTT

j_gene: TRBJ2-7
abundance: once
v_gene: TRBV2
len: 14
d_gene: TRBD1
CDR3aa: CAIDGQDGSYEQYF
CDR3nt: TGTGCCATCGACGGACAGGATGGGTCCTACGAGCAGTACTTC

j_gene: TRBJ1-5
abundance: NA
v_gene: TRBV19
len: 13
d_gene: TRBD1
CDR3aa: CASNRGFGQPQHF
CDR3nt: TGTGCCAGTAACAGGGGGTTCGGTCAGCCCCAGCATTTT

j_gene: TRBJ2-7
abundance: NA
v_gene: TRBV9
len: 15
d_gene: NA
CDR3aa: CASSVERGGNHEQYF
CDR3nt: TGTGCCAGCAGCGTAGAGCGTGGCGGGAACCACGAGCAGTACTTC

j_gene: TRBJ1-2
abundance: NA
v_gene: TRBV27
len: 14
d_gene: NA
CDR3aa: CASSLVGTPYGYTF
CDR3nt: TGTGCCAGCAGTTTAGTCGGGACACCTTATGGCTACACCTTC

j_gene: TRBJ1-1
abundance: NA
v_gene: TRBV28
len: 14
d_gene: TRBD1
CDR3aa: CASSLFDRGTEAFF
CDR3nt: TGTGCCAGCAGTTTATTTGACAGGGGCACTGAAGCTTTCTTT

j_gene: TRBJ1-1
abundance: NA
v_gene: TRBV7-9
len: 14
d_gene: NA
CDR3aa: CASSLTGWNTEAFF
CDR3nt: TGTGCCAGCAGCTTAACAGGTTGGAACACTGAAGCTTTCTTT

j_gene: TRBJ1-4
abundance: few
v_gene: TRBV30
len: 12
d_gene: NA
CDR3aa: CAWSPSWEKLFF
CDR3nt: TGTGCCTGGAGTCCTAGTTGGGAAAAACTGTTTTTT

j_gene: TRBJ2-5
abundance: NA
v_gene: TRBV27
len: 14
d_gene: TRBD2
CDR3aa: CASSSLAGQETQYF
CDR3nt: TGTGCCAGCAGTTCATTAGCGGGACAAGAGACCCAGTACTTC

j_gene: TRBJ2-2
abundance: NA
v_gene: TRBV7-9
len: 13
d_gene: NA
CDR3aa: CASSTVNTGELFF
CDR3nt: TGTGCCAGCTCTACAGTGAACACCGGGGAGCTGTTTTTT

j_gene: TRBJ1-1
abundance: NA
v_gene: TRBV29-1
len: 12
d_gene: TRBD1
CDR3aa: CSVRQGNTEAFF
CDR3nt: TGCAGCGTTCGACAGGGAAACACTGAAGCTTTCTTT

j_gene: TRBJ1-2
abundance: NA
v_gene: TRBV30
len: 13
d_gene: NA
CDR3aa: CAWSVPPNSGYTF
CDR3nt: TGTGCCTGGAGTGTACCCCCCAATAGTGGCTACACCTTC

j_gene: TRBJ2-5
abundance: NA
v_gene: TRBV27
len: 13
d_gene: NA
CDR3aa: CASRAASWQTQYF
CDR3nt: TGTGCCAGCAGAGCGGCTAGCTGGCAGACCCAGTACTTC

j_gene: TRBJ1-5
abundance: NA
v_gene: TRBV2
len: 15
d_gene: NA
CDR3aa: CASSETRLSNQPQHF
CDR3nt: TGTGCCAGCAGTGAAACGCGTTTAAGCAATCAGCCCCAGCATTTT

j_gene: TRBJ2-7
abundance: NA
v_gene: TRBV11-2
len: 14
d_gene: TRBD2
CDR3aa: CASSLGRGSYEQYF
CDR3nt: TGTGCCAGCAGCTTAGGTCGCGGGAGCTACGAGCAGTACTTC

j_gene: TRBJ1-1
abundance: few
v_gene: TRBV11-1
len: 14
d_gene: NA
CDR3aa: CASSFTRGNTEAFF
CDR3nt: TGTGCCAGCAGCTTTACCCGGGGAAACACTGAAGCTTTCTTT

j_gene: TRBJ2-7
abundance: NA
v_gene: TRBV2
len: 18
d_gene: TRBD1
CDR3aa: CASITGTGLGGSSYEQYF
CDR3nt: TGTGCCAGCATCACCGGGACAGGTCTAGGTGGGAGCTCCTACGAGCAGTACTTC

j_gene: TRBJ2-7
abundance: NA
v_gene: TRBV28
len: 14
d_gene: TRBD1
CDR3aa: CASSLTQGVGEQYF
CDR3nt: TGTGCCAGCAGTTTAACACAGGGGGTCGGCGAGCAGTACTTC

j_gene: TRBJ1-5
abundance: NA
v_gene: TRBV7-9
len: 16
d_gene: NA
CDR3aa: CASSLAWAGGNQPQHF
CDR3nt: TGTGCCAGCAGCTTAGCCTGGGCGGGGGGCAATCAGCCCCAGCATTTT

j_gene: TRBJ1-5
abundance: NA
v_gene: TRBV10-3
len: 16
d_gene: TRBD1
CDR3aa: CAIRGGTGGSNQPQHF
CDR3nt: TGTGCCATCAGGGGAGGGACAGGGGGTAGCAATCAGCCCCAGCATTTT

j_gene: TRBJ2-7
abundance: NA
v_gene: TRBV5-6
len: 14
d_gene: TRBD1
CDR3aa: CASSLTGGDYEQYF
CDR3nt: TGTGCCAGCAGCTTGACAGGGGGCGACTACGAGCAGTACTTC